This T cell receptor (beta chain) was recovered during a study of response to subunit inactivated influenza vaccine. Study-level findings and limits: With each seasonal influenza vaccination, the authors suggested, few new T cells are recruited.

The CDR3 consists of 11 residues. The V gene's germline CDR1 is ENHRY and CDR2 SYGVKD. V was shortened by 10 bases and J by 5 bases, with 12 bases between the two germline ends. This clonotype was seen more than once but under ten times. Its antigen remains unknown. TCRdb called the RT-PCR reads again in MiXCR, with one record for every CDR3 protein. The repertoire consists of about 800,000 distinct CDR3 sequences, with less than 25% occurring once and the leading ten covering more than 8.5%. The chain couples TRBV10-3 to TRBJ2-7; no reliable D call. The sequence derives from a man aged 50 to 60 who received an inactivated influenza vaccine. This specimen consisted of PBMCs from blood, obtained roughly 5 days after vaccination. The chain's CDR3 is CATGSVDEQYF. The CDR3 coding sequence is TGTGCCACCGGCAGCGTAGACGAGCAGTACTTC.